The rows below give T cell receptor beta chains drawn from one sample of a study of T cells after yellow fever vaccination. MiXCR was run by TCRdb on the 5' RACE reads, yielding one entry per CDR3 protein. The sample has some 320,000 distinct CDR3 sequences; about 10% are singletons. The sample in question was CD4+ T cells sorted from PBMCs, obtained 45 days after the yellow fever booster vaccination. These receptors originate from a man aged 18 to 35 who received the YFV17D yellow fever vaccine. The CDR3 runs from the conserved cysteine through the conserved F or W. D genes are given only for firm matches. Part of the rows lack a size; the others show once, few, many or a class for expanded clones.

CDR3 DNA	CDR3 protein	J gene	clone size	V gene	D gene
TGTGCTAGTGGTTTGGTACTGAGTCCAGGGCCCCTCGGTGAAGCTTTCTTT	CASGLVLSPGPLGEAFF	TRBJ1-1	.	TRBV12-5	.
TGCAGTGCTAGAGGCGGGGGAACTCAAGAGACCCAGTACTTC	CSARGGGTQETQYF	TRBJ2-5	few	TRBV20-1	TRBD2
TGTGCCAGCGGGGGGTGGTTCTTC	CASGGWFF	TRBJ2-1	.	TRBV28	.
TGCGCCAGCAGCTTGGACAGGGTTTATGATGAAAAACTGTTTTTT	CASSLDRVYDEKLFF	TRBJ1-4	.	TRBV5-1	.
TGTGCCAGCAGCGCCGTTTGGCTCATCCTAAACACCGGGGAGCTGTTTTTT	CASSAVWLILNTGELFF	TRBJ2-2	few	TRBV9	.
TGCAGTGGAGGGCCGGACCCGAACACTGAAGCTTTCTTT	CSGGPDPNTEAFF	TRBJ1-1	.	TRBV20-1	.
TGTGCCAGCAGTTTCATCGTCGGGGGTGATTCACCCCTCCACTTT	CASSFIVGGDSPLHF	TRBJ1-6	few	TRBV27	.
TGTGCCAGCATCATGAGTCCGAGAGAGACCCAGTACTTC	CASIMSPRETQYF	TRBJ2-5	many	TRBV5-5	.
TGTGCCAGCAGCTCCCTTTTCGTCTCGAGAAACATTCAGTACTTC	CASSSLFVSRNIQYF	TRBJ2-4	few	TRBV7-2	.
TGTGCCAGCAGCTTTCGCGGGGCCTTATACAATGAGCAGTTCTTC	CASSFRGALYNEQFF	TRBJ2-1	.	TRBV7-3	.
TGTGCCAGCAGCGGAGGACAGGGAGGCACAGATACGCAGTATTTT	CASSGGQGGTDTQYF	TRBJ2-3	many	TRBV2	TRBD1
TGTGCCAGTAGTATACCAGAGGCCGACGGAACTGAAGCTTTCTTT	CASSIPEADGTEAFF	TRBJ1-1	many	TRBV19	.
TGCGCCAGCAGCTTGGCCGCGGGGGGCAGAGATACGCAGTATTTT	CASSLAAGGRDTQYF	TRBJ2-3	.	TRBV5-1	TRBD2
TGTGCCAGCAGCCAGGGACAGAAAGCTTTCTTT	CASSQGQKAFF	TRBJ1-1	few	TRBV3-1	TRBD1
TGTGCCAGAAGCAATCCCGGGACGGGGGGCGACACCGGGGAGCTGTTTTTT	CARSNPGTGGDTGELFF	TRBJ2-2	.	TRBV5-3	.
TGCGCCAGCAGCGGGACGCTCTCACCCCTCCACTTT	CASSGTLSPLHF	TRBJ1-6	.	TRBV4-1	.